Listed below are T cell receptor beta chains from one sample, sequenced in a study of molecular identifiers for immune sequencing clone quantification. TCRdb fed the PCR reads into MiXCR, producing one record per CDR3 protein. This sample yields about 500,000 distinct CDR3 sequences, of which around 23% are seen a single time; around 0.8% belongs to the top ten. The sequenced material came from naive CD8+ T cells from blood, with Jurkat cell RNA spiked in. These receptor sequences come from a human donor in good health. Some libraries in this study had Jurkat cell RNA spiked in. CDR3s include the opening cysteine and the closing phenylalanine or tryptophan. The D gene is left open where the match is weak. Only part of the rows carry a size: once, few, many, or a class if the clone is expanded.

clone size,J gene,D gene,V gene,CDR3 DNA,CDR3 protein
few,TRBJ2-3,.,TRBV3-1,TGTGCCAGCAGCCAAGAATACCTTAGGGAAGCGGGACAATCGGATACGCAGTATTTT,CASSQEYLREAGQSDTQYF
.,TRBJ2-4,.,TRBV12-3/TRBV12-4,TGTGCCAGCAGTTCCCGTGGAGGGACGGGAGTGGCCAAAAACATTCAGTACTTC,CASSSRGGTGVAKNIQYF
many,TRBJ1-4,TRBD1,TRBV5-1,TGCGCCAGCAGCTGGGACAGAAGTTCTAATGAAAAACTGTTTTTT,CASSWDRSSNEKLFF
few,TRBJ2-7,TRBD2,TRBV6-6,TGTGCCAGCAGCTATCTAGCGGGGGGGATTTCCTACGAGCAGTACTTC,CASSYLAGGISYEQYF
few,TRBJ1-2,.,TRBV7-9,TGTGCCAGCAGCTTAGCCCCTCCGGTGTGGGAGGGGTCCTATGGCTACACCTTC,CASSLAPPVWEGSYGYTF
few,TRBJ2-3,TRBD2,TRBV6-2/TRBV6-3,TGTGCCAGCAGTTCCGGGACTAGCGGCTATGTTGGTACGCAGTATTTT,CASSSGTSGYVGTQYF
.,TRBJ2-1,TRBD1,TRBV19,TGTGCCAGTAGTATTTCGGACAGGGGACGGAATGAGCAGTTCTTC,CASSISDRGRNEQFF
few,TRBJ1-3,TRBD1,TRBV6-2/TRBV6-3,TGTGCCAGCCGCCCCTGGGACAGCTCTGGAAACACCATATATTTT,CASRPWDSSGNTIYF
many,TRBJ2-3,.,TRBV28,TGTGCCAGCATCAGAGTGGGGGATAGCACAGATACGCAGTATTTT,CASIRVGDSTDTQYF
.,TRBJ2-7,TRBD2,TRBV27,TGTGCCAGCAGCTTACACTCAAGCGGGAGCTACGAGCAGTACTTC,CASSLHSSGSYEQYF
.,TRBJ1-2,.,TRBV30,TGTGCCTGCCCTAACACAGGGAACTATGGCTACACCTTC,CACPNTGNYGYTF
few,TRBJ2-3,.,TRBV2,TGTGCCAGCAGAGGCGGGACTTCTAGCACAGATACGCAGTATTTT,CASRGGTSSTDTQYF
few,TRBJ1-2,TRBD1,TRBV20-1,TGCAGTGCTCATACAGGGGATGGAAACTATGGCTACACCTTC,CSAHTGDGNYGYTF
once,TRBJ2-1,TRBD2,TRBV6-6,TGTGCCAGCAGTTACTCGTACGGGACTAGCGGGGGAACCCACAATGAGCAGTTCTTC,CASSYSYGTSGGTHNEQFF
.,TRBJ1-6,.,TRBV27,TGTGCCAGCAGTTTAAGGGGGATGAAGGTATCACCCCTCCACTTT,CASSLRGMKVSPLHF
.,TRBJ2-3,.,TRBV19,TGTGCCAGTAGTATGGGTGGTCGGGCGGGGACCGCCACAGATACGCAGTATTTT,CASSMGGRAGTATDTQYF
.,TRBJ2-2,TRBD2,TRBV27,TGTGTCAGCACCCCAGCGGGAGGGGACACCGGGGAGCTGTTTTTT,CVSTPAGGDTGELFF
many,TRBJ2-7,.,TRBV20-1,TGCAGTGCTCACTCTAGCGCCCTTACCTACGAGCAGTACTTC,CSAHSSALTYEQYF
few,TRBJ2-2,.,TRBV4-3,TGCGCCAGCAGCCAAGACTTGCAGGGAATCACCGGGGAGCTGTTTTTT,CASSQDLQGITGELFF
.,TRBJ1-1,TRBD1,TRBV12-3/TRBV12-4,TGTGCCAGCCGGACAGGGAGAGGCACTGAAGCTTTCTTT,CASRTGRGTEAFF
.,TRBJ1-5,TRBD1,TRBV19,TGTGCCAGTACCCCGGGACAGGGCAATCAGCCCCAGCATTTT,CASTPGQGNQPQHF
.,TRBJ1-1,.,TRBV27,TGTGCCAGCAGTTGGGGGGGGGGCACTGAAGCTTTCTTT,CASSWGGGTEAFF
many,TRBJ1-1,.,TRBV5-1,TGCGCCAGCAGCTTGACAGGGAAGAACACTGAAGCTTTCTTT,CASSLTGKNTEAFF
.,TRBJ1-1,.,TRBV5-6,TGTGCCAGCAGCTTGCCCGCTAGTTTAAACACTGAAGCCTTCTTT,CASSLPASLNTEAFF
few,TRBJ2-4,TRBD1,TRBV3-1,TGTGCCAGCAGCCAGTCCAGGGGGCCGGCCAAAAACATTCAGTACTTC,CASSQSRGPAKNIQYF
few,TRBJ2-7,.,TRBV2,TGTGCCAGCGGCGGGGAAGGCTACGAGCAGTACTTC,CASGGEGYEQYF
few,TRBJ1-1,.,TRBV28,TGTGCCAGCAGTTTTCGGCAGATGAACACTGAAGCTTTCTTT,CASSFRQMNTEAFF
many,TRBJ1-1,.,TRBV5-5,TGTGCCAGCAGCTTGGGCAGCATGAACACTGAAGCTTTCTTT,CASSLGSMNTEAFF
.,TRBJ1-5,.,TRBV30,TGTGCCTGGAGCAGGGAACAAGGCAATCAGCCCCGGCATTTT,CAWSREQGNQPRHF
.,TRBJ2-7,.,TRBV27,TGTGCCAGCAGGACAGGCCGGGGGGTGGTTGAGCAGTACTTC,CASRTGRGVVEQYF
.,TRBJ2-2,.,TRBV10-3,TGTGCCATCAGCGGCGGACAGAGGGCAATCGGGGAGCTGTTTTTT,CAISGGQRAIGELFF
few,TRBJ1-6,.,TRBV21-1,TGTGCCAGCAGCAAAAGGACAGGGCGCAATTCACCCCTCCACTTT,CASSKRTGRNSPLHF
many,TRBJ2-1,TRBD2,TRBV7-2,TGTGCCAGCAGCAAAGGGACTAGCGGTCCTGCCGTTGAGCAGTTCTTC,CASSKGTSGPAVEQFF
few,TRBJ2-7,TRBD2,TRBV29-1,TGCAGCGTTGTGGCTAGCGGATCCTACGAGCAGTACTTC,CSVVASGSYEQYF
.,TRBJ2-7,TRBD1,TRBV4-1,TGCGCCAGCAGCCAGATAACCGGGACAGGCTACGAGCAGTACTTC,CASSQITGTGYEQYF
few,TRBJ1-5,TRBD1,TRBV4-1,TGCGCCAGCAGCCAAGGGAACAGGGGAGGTCAGCCCCAGCATTTT,CASSQGNRGGQPQHF
few,TRBJ1-5,.,TRBV27,TGTGCCAGCAACCACGGCCCGGGGAGCAATCAGCCCCAGCATTTT,CASNHGPGSNQPQHF
few,TRBJ1-4,.,TRBV4-2,TGTGCCAGCAGCACTACACAGGAGAAACTGTTTTTT,CASSTTQEKLFF
few,TRBJ2-5,.,TRBV5-6,TGTGCCAGCAACATCTTTGTTGGGGGGCAAGAGACCCAGTACTTC,CASNIFVGGQETQYF
once,TRBJ1-4,.,TRBV28,TGTGCCAGCAGTGGCCCTCGGGCTAGTGAAAAACTGTTTTTT,CASSGPRASEKLFF
many,TRBJ2-7,.,TRBV5-1,TGCGCCAGCAGCGTATACTCCGGGACCGCGAAGGAGCAGTACTTC,CASSVYSGTAKEQYF
few,TRBJ2-7,.,TRBV6-2/TRBV6-3,TGTGCCAGCAGCCGGGACACAACGAGGTCCTACGAGCAGTACTTC,CASSRDTTRSYEQYF
few,TRBJ2-1,TRBD1,TRBV5-1,TGCGCCAGCAGGGGACAGAACCTCAATGAGCAGTTCTTC,CASRGQNLNEQFF
.,TRBJ1-1,.,TRBV5-1,TGCGCCAGCAGCGTGGCGGAAGGGATGAACACTGAAGCTTTCTTT,CASSVAEGMNTEAFF
.,TRBJ2-7,.,TRBV12-3/TRBV12-4,TGTGCCAGCAGTTTAGCGGGAGGCCACACCTACGAGCAGTACTTC,CASSLAGGHTYEQYF
few,TRBJ1-4,.,TRBV7-9,TGTGCCAGCAGCTTAGCTGCAACTAATGAAAAACTGTTTTTT,CASSLAATNEKLFF
many,TRBJ2-7,TRBD2,TRBV4-1,TGCGCCAGCAGCCAGGCTGGGGGGGGCTACGAGCAGTACTTC,CASSQAGGGYEQYF
.,TRBJ2-7,.,TRBV12-3/TRBV12-4,.,CASSLVVGEGTYF
.,TRBJ2-7,.,TRBV7-9,TGTGCCAGCAGCTTCTTCGTCCCCGAGAACGAGCAGTACTTC,CASSFFVPENEQYF
few,TRBJ1-1,TRBD1,TRBV20-1,TGCAGTGCTTCAGGACAGGGGGACACTGAAGCTTTCTTT,CSASGQGDTEAFF
.,TRBJ2-1,.,TRBV24-1,TGTGCCACCAGTGATTTGGGGGGGTATGAGCAGTTCTTC,CATSDLGGYEQFF
many,TRBJ2-7,TRBD2,TRBV20-1,TGCAGTGCTCTACTAGCGGGGACCTACGAGCAGTACTTC,CSALLAGTYEQYF
few,TRBJ2-1,TRBD2,TRBV7-3,TGTGCCAGCAGCTTAGTTAGCGGGAGGGCCCTCTTGGATGAGCAGTTCTTC,CASSLVSGRALLDEQFF
.,TRBJ1-4,.,TRBV4-3,TGCGCCAGCAGCCAAGATTCCGGCAGGGACTCTAATGAAAAACTGTTTTTT,CASSQDSGRDSNEKLFF
many,TRBJ2-7,TRBD1,TRBV4-3,TGCGCCAGCAGCCCGGGACAGGGGGTTCCCTACGAGCAGTACTTC,CASSPGQGVPYEQYF
.,TRBJ2-7,TRBD2,TRBV29-1,TGCAGCGTGCGGGGGGGTAAGCGGGGGACTTACGAGCAGTACTTC,CSVRGGKRGTYEQYF
.,TRBJ2-3,.,TRBV2,TGTGCCAGCAGTGAATTGTCCACCGGCGATACGCAGTATTTT,CASSELSTGDTQYF
many,TRBJ1-4,.,TRBV6-5,TGTGCCAGCAGTTACAACAGTAATGAAAAACTGTTTTTT,CASSYNSNEKLFF
.,TRBJ2-1,.,TRBV7-2,TGTGCCCGCAGCTTAGGGCCTCTCCGCAATGAGCAGTTCTTC,CARSLGPLRNEQFF
many,TRBJ2-1,.,TRBV11-2,TGTGCCAGCAGCTTAGAATCCTCAGGGTTTGATGAGCAGTTCTTC,CASSLESSGFDEQFF